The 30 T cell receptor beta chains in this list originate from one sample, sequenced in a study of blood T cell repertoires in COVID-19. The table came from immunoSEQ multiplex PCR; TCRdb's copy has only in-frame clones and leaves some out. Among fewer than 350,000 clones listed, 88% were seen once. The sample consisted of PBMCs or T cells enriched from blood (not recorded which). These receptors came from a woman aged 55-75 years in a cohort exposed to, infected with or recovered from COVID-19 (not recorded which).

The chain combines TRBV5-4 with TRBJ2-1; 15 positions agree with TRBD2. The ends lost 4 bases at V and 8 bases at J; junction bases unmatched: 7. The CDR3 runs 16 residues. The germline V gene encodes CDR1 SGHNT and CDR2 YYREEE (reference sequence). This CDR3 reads CASSGLAGGPHDEQFF. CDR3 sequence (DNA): TGTGCCAGCAGCGGACTAGCGGGAGGGCCCCACGATGAGCAGTTCTTC.

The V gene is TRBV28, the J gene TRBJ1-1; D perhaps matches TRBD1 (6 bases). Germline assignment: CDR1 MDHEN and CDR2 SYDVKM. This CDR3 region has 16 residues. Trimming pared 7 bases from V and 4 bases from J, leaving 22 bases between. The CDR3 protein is CASKEGPRGGFTEAFF. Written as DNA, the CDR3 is TGTGCCAGCAAAGAGGGGCCCAGGGGAGGGTTCACTGAAGCTTTCTTT.

CDR3 in amino acids: CASSPTGVGNQPQHF. The DNA of the CDR3 is TGTGCCAGCAGCCCGACAGGGGTGGGCAATCAGCCCCAGCATTTT. The rearrangement links TRBV7-2 to TRBJ1-5; 8 bases agree with TRBD1. V lost 5 bases to trimming and J lost 2 bases; unmatched junction nucleotides: 5. The CDR3 is made up of 15 amino acids. Germline lookup yields CDR1 SGHTA and CDR2 FQGNSA.

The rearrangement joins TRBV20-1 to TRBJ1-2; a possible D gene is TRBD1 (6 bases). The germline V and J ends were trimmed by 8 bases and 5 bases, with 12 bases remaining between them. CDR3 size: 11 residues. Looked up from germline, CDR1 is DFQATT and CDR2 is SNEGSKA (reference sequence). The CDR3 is CSYNRAYGYTF. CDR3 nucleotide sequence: TGCAGTTATAACAGGGCTTATGGCTACACCTTC.

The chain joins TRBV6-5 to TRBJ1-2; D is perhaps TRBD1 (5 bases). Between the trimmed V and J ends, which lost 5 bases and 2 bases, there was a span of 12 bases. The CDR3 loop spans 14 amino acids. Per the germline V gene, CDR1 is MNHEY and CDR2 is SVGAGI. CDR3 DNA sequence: TGTGCCAGCAGTCCCCTGGGGGGGAACTATGGCTACACCTTC. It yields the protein CASSPLGGNYGYTF.

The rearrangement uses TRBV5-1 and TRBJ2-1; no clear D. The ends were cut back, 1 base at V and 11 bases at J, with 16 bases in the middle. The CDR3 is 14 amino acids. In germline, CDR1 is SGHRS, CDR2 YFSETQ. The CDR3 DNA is TGCGCCAGCAGCTTGAATAGCCAAAACCCCAAGCAGTTCTTC. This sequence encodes CASSLNSQNPKQFF.

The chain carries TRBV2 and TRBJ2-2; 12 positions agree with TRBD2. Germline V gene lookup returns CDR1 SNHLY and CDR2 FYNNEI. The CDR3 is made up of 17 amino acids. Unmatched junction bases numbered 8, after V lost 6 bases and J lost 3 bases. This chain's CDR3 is CASSATSGSGYTGELFF. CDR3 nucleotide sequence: TGTGCCAGCAGCGCGACTAGCGGGAGTGGGTACACCGGGGAGCTGTTTTTT.

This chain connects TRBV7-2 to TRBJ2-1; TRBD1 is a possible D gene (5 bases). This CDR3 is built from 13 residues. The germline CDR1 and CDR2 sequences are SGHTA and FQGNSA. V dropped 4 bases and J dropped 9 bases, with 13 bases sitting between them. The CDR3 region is CASSSASQGEQFF. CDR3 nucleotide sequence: TGTGCCAGCAGCTCCGCCAGCCAGGGTGAGCAGTTCTTC.

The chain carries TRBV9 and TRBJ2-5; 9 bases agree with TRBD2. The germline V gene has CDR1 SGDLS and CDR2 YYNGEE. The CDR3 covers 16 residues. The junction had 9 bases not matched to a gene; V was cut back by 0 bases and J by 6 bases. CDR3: CASSVATSSGIKTQYF. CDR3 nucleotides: TGTGCCAGCAGCGTAGCCACGTCTAGCGGGATAAAGACCCAGTACTTC.

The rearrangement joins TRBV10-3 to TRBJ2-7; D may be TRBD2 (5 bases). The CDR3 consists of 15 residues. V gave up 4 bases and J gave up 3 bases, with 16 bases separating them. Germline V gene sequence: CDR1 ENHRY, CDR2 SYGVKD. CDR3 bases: TGTGCCATCAGTGCGGACCGGGAACCTAACTACGAGCAGTACTTC. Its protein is CAISADREPNYEQYF.

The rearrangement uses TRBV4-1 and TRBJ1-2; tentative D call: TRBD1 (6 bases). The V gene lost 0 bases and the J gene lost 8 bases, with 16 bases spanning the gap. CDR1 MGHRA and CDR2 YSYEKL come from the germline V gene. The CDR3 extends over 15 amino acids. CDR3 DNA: TGCGCCAGCAGCCAAGACCCCACAGGGCTGGGGGGCTACACCTTC. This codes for CASSQDPTGLGGYTF.

The CDR3 loop reads CASKRDRGRNQPQHF. The CDR3 DNA is TGTGCCAGTAAAAGGGACAGGGGACGCAATCAGCCCCAGCATTTT. The chain is built from TRBV19 and TRBJ1-5, with TRBD1 identical over 10 bases. V shed 7 bases and J 2 bases; nucleotides not matched to a gene: 5. From germline, CDR1 is LNHDA and CDR2 SQIVND (reference sequence). The CDR3 has 15 amino acids.

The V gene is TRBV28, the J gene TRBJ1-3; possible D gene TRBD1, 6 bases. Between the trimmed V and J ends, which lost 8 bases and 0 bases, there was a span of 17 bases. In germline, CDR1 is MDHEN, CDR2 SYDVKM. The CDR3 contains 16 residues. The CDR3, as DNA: TGTGCCAGCTTAGATGCAGGGGACCCCTCTGGAAACACCATATATTTT. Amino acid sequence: CASLDAGDPSGNTIYF.

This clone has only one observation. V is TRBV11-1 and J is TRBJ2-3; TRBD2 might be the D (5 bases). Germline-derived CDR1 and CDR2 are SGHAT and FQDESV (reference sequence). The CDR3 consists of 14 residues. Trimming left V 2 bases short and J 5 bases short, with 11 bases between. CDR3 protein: CASSLKGRGDTQYF. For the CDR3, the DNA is TGTGCCAGCAGCTTAAAGGGCCGGGGAGATACGCAGTATTTT.

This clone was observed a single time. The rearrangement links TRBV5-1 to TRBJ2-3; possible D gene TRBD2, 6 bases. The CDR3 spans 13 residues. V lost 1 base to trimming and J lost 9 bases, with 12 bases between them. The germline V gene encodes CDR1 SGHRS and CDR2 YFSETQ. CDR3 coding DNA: TGCGCCAGCAGCTTGTCGGGAGATGACACGCAGTATTTT. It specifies CASSLSGDDTQYF.

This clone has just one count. The CDR3 DNA reads TGTGCCAGCAGCGCCCGCGCTGGTCCCTACGAGCAGTACTTC. Protein: CASSARAGPYEQYF. The V call is TRBV9, the J call TRBJ2-7; D remains ambiguous. Germline V gives CDR1 SGDLS, CDR2 YYNGEE. The V end was cut by 3 bases, the J end by 2 bases, with 12 bases between. The CDR3 contains 14 residues.

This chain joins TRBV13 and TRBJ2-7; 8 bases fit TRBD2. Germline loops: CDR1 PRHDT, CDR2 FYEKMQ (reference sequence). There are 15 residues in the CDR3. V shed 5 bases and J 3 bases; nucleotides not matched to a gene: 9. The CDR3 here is CASSTPGTRDYEQYF. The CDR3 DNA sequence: TGTGCCAGCAGCACCCCCGGGACTAGGGACTACGAGCAGTACTTC. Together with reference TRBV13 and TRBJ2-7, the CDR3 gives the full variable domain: AAGVIQSPRHLIKEKRETATLKCYPIPRHDTVYWYQQGPGQDPQFLISFYEKMQSDKGSIPDRFSAQQFSDYHSELNMSSLELGDSALYFCASSTPGTRDYEQYFGPGTRLTVT.

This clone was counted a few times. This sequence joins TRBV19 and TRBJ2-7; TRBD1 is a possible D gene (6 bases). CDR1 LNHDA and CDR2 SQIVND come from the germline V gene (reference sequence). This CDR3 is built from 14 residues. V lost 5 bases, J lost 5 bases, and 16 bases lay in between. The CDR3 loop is CASSPPGTKNEQYF. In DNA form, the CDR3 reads TGTGCCAGTAGTCCCCCCGGGACAAAGAACGAGCAGTACTTC. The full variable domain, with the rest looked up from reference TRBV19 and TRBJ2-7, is DGGITQSPKYLFRKEGQNVTLSCEQNLNHDAMYWYRQDPGQGLRLIYYSQIVNDFQKGDIAEGYSVSREKKESFPLTVTSAQKNPTAFYLCASSPPGTKNEQYFGPGTRLTVT.

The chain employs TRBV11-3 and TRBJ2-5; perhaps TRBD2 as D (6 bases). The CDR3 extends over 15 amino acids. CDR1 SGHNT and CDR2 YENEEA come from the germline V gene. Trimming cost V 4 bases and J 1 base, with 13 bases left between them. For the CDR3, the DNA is TGTGCCAGCAGCTCCGGGGGTAGCTTCCAAGAGACCCAGTACTTC. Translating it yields CASSSGGSFQETQYF.

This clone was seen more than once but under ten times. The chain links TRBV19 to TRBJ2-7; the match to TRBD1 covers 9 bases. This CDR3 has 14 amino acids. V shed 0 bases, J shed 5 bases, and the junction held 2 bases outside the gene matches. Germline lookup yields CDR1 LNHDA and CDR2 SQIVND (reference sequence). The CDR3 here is CASSIEQGAHEQYF. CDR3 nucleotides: TGTGCCAGTAGTATAGAACAGGGGGCGCACGAGCAGTACTTC. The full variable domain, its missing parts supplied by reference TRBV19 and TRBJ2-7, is DGGITQSPKYLFRKEGQNVTLSCEQNLNHDAMYWYRQDPGQGLRLIYYSQIVNDFQKGDIAEGYSVSREKKESFPLTVTSAQKNPTAFYLCASSIEQGAHEQYFGPGTRLTVT.

In DNA, the CDR3 is TGTGCCAGCAGTTACTCCGGGACTAACTCCTACGAGCAGTACTTC. Translation: CASSYSGTNSYEQYF. The chain carries TRBV6-5 and TRBJ2-7, with 7 nucleotides matching TRBD2. CDR3 length equals 15 residues. Germline-derived CDR1 and CDR2 are MNHEY and SVGAGI. The junction had 2 bases not matched to a gene; V was cut back by 0 bases and J by 0 bases.

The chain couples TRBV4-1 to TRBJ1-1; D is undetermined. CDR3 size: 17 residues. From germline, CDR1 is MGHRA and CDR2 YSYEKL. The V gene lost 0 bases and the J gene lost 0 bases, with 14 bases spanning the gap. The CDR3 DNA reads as TGCGCCAGCAGCCAAGATCACCGGGATTATATGAACACTGAAGCTTTCTTT. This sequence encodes CASSQDHRDYMNTEAFF.

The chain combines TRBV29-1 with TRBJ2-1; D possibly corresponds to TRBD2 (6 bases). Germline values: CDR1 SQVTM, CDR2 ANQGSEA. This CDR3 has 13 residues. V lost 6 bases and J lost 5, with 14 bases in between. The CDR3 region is CSVVERRDNEQFF. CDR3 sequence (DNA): TGCAGCGTGGTGGAGCGGAGGGACAATGAGCAGTTCTTC.

CDR3 region: CASSSPAARGNTIYF. The CDR3 region has the DNA TGTGCCAGCAGTTCCCCGGCGGCGAGGGGAAACACCATATATTTT. The chain recombines TRBV28 with TRBJ1-3; D is unclear. Trimming removed 4 bases from V and 4 bases from J, with 14 bases in between. Germline CDR1 reads MDHEN; CDR2 reads SYDVKM. The CDR3 extends over 15 amino acids.

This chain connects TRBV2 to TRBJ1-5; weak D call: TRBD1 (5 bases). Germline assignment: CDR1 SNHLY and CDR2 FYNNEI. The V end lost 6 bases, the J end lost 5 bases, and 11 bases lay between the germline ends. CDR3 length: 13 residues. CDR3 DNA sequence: TGTGCCAGCAGACCCCAGGGTGATCAGCCCCAGCATTTT. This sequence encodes CASRPQGDQPQHF.

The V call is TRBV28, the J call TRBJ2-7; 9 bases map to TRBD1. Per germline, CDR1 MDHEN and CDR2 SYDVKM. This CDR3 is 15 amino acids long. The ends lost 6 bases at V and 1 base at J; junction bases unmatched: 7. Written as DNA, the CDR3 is TGTGCCAGCAGCTCCTCCGGGACAGGGTCCTACGAGCAGTACTTC. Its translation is CASSSSGTGSYEQYF.

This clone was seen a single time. CDR3 nucleotides: TGTGCCAGCAGTTCCGAGTCCTACAATGAGCAGTTCTTC. Its translation: CASSSESYNEQFF. This sequence joins TRBV27 and TRBJ2-1, with D hard to call. This CDR3 has 13 residues. Trimming took off 4 bases at V and 1 base at J, with 5 bases between the two ends. Germline CDR1 and CDR2: MNHEY and SMNVEV (reference sequence).

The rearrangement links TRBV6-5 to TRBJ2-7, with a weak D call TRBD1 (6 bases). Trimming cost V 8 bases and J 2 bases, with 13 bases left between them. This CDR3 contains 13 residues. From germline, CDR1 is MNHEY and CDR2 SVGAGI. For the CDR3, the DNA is TGTGCCAGCTTCGGGACAAATCCCTACGAGCAGTACTTC. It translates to CASFGTNPYEQYF.

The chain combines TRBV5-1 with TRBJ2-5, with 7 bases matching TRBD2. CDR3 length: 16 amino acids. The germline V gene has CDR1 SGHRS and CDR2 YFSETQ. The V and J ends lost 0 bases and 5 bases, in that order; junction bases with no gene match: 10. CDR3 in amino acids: CASSLVPRGSGETQYF. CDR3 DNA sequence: TGCGCCAGCAGCTTGGTCCCCCGCGGGAGCGGGGAGACCCAGTACTTC. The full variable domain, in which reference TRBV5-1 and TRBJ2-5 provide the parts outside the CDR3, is KAGVTQTPRYLIKTRGQQVTLSCSPISGHRSVSWYQQTPGQGLQFLFEYFSETQRNKGNFPGRFSGRQFSNSRSEMNVSTLELGDSALYLCASSLVPRGSGETQYFGPGTRLLVL.

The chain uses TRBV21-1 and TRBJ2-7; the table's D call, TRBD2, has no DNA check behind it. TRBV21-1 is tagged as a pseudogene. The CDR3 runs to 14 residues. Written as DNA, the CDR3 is TGTGCCAGCACCACAGGACTAGCGGGAGACGAGCAGTACTTC. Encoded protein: CASTTGLAGDEQYF.